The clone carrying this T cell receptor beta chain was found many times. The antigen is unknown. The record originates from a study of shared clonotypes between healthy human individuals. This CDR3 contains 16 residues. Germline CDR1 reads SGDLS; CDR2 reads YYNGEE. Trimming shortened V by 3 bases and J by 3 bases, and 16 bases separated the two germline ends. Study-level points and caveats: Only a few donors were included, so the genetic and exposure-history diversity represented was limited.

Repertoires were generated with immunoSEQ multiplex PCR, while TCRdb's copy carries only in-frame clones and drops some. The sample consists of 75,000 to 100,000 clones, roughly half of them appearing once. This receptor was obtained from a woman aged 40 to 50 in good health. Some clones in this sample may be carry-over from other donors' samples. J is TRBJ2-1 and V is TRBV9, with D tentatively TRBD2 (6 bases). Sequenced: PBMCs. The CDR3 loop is CASSDRRDRRYNEQFF. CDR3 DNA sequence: TGTGCCAGCAGCGACAGGAGGGACCGACGCTACAATGAGCAGTTCTTC.